This is a list of T cell receptor beta chains from one sample in a study of human T cells and chemical hapten exposure. MiXCR was run by TCRdb on the RACE reads, yielding one entry per CDR3 protein. The sample lists more than 90,000 distinct CDR3 sequences; 9.5% to 12% were seen once. The specimen comprised whole blood, sampled in connection with sensitization to the hapten diphenylcyclopropenone (DPC). The source is a woman aged 40 to 50 with alopecia areata. Some clones in this sample may be carry-over from other donors' samples. Both conserved end residues are part of each CDR3. Fields, in order: D gene, J gene, CDR3 length, clone size, V gene, CDR3 DNA, CDR3 protein. The D gene is left open where the match is weak. Rows give clone size only sometimes, using once, few, many, or a class for an expanded clone.

.	TRBJ1-5	17	few	TRBV11-2	TGTGCCAGCAGCTTAGATCGCGAGACATATAGCAATCAGCCCCAGCATTTT	CASSLDRETYSNQPQHF
TRBD2	TRBJ2-3	17	few	TRBV4-3	TGCGCCAGCAGCCAAGGGGGGCTAGCGGGGGGCCAGGATACGCAGTATTTT	CASSQGGLAGGQDTQYF
.	TRBJ2-7	19	.	TRBV5-1	TGCGCCAGCAGCTTGGCAGGTTTCGGGGCTAGCTTAACGCGCTACGAGCAGTACTTC	CASSLAGFGASLTRYEQYF
TRBD2	TRBJ2-1	15	.	TRBV6-2/TRBV6-3	TGTGCCAGCACGGGGCAAGCGGGGGCCTACAATGAGCAGTTCTTC	CASTGQAGAYNEQFF
TRBD2	TRBJ2-1	11	once	TRBV6-1	TGTGCCGGCAACGGGAGGGGGGAGCAGTTCTTC	CAGNGRGEQFF
.	TRBJ2-1	16	.	TRBV7-9	TGTGCCAGCAGCTTAGCTCTCCTTAGCTCCCACAATGAGCAGTTCTTC	CASSLALLSSHNEQFF
.	TRBJ2-5	13	.	TRBV20-1	TGCAGTGCTAGAACTCAGACTAAAGAGACCCAGTACTTC	CSARTQTKETQYF
.	TRBJ1-1	12	.	TRBV6-6	TGTGCCAGCAGGGGAAGGGGTACTGAAGCTTTCTTT	CASRGRGTEAFF
TRBD1	TRBJ2-7	13	many	TRBV6-5	TGTGCCAGCAGACCGACAGGGTCCTACGAGCAGTACTTC	CASRPTGSYEQYF
.	TRBJ1-1	14	few	TRBV29-1	TGCAGCGTTCGGATGAAGGCAGGGGTCACTGAAGCTTTCTTT	CSVRMKAGVTEAFF
.	TRBJ1-2	13	few	TRBV4-3	TGCGCCAGCAGCCAAGTGGGATTAAATGGCTACACCTTC	CASSQVGLNGYTF
.	TRBJ2-1	13	.	TRBV29-1	TGCAGCGTTGAACTGACTAGACGGGGGGAGCAGTTCTTC	CSVELTRRGEQFF
TRBD1	TRBJ1-1	17	many	TRBV11-2	TGTGCCAGCAGCCAGCATGGGATCCAGGACAGGGACACTGAAGCTTTCTTT	CASSQHGIQDRDTEAFF
TRBD2	TRBJ2-5	16	.	TRBV3-1	TGTGCCAGCAGCCCGGCTAGCGGGGGGCGACAAGAGACCCAGTACTTC	CASSPASGGRQETQYF
TRBD2	TRBJ2-3	16	few	TRBV19	TGTGCCAGTGGCTGGCGGGGGGGTGGAGGCACAGATACGCAGTATTTT	CASGWRGGGGTDTQYF
.	TRBJ1-2	10	.	TRBV29-1	TGCAGCGTTGAAGAGTCTGGCTACACCTTC	CSVEESGYTF
TRBD1	TRBJ2-2	14	few	TRBV29-1	TGCAGCGTCGGGGGGACAGGGGTGACCGGGGAGCTGTTTTTT	CSVGGTGVTGELFF
.	TRBJ2-5	16	few	TRBV11-2	TGTGCCAGCACTTGGAGGATCAATCGTGCCCAAGAGACCCAGTACTTC	CASTWRINRAQETQYF
.	TRBJ2-2	15	.	TRBV6-1	TGTGCCAGCACACTACACAGGCCGAACACCGGGGAGCTGTTTTTT	CASTLHRPNTGELFF
TRBD2	TRBJ2-3	17	many	TRBV28	TGTGCCAGCAGTTTATGGGCCAGCGGGAGGGAGGTAGATACGCAGTATTTT	CASSLWASGREVDTQYF
.	TRBJ1-4	21	few	TRBV13	TGTGCCAGCAGCTTAGGAAGGCTTGGGGGCGTACCGGGCAGAACTAATGAAAAACTGTTTTTT	CASSLGRLGGVPGRTNEKLFF
.	TRBJ2-2	14	.	TRBV29-1	TGCAGCGTTGTTCGGGATACGAACACCGGGGAGCTGTTTTTT	CSVVRDTNTGELFF
.	TRBJ2-1	14	many	TRBV10-2	TGCGCCAGCAGTGAACGGGGTCCCTACAATGAGCAGTTCTTC	CASSERGPYNEQFF
TRBD2	TRBJ2-1	14	few	TRBV3-1	TGTGCCAGCAGTTTTGCGGGGGGGCTCAATGAGCAGTTCTTC	CASSFAGGLNEQFF
.	TRBJ2-1	17	many	TRBV7-9	TGTGCCAGCAGCTCCTCGAAATTGGACACCCGGTTGGCTGAGCAGTTCTTC	CASSSSKLDTRLAEQFF
TRBD2	TRBJ2-1	16	few	TRBV12-3/TRBV12-4	TGTGCCAGCAGTCCCCGGGTAGCGGGAGGCTACAATGAGCAGTTCTTC	CASSPRVAGGYNEQFF
.	TRBJ2-7	13	many	TRBV7-9	TGTGCCAGCAGCCCTCCCCTGACGGACGAGCAGTACTTC	CASSPPLTDEQYF
.	TRBJ1-1	14	many	TRBV5-4	TGTGCCAGCAGCCGGAGAGCTGCGAACACTGAAGCTTTCTTT	CASSRRAANTEAFF
TRBD2	TRBJ2-1	16	.	TRBV7-3	TGTGCCAGCAGCTCTCCCCTAGCGGGGGGGCCAAGTGAGCAGTTCTTC	CASSSPLAGGPSEQFF
TRBD2	TRBJ2-3	14	.	TRBV7-3	TGTGCCAGCAGCTCCCTTAGCGGGGGCGAAACGCAGTATTTT	CASSSLSGGETQYF
.	TRBJ2-5	11	.	TRBV29-1	TGCAGCGTTGGGCAGAGGGAGACCCAGTACTTC	CSVGQRETQYF
.	TRBJ1-1	13	many	TRBV6-2/TRBV6-3	TGTGCCAGCAGTCTCAGGGAACAGTCCGAAGCTTTCTTT	CASSLREQSEAFF
.	TRBJ1-4	16	.	TRBV6-5	TGTGCCAGCAGCGATAGCCGGAGCCCAGGTCAAGAAAAACTGTTTTTT	CASSDSRSPGQEKLFF
.	TRBJ1-4	13	many	TRBV3-1	TGTGCCAGCAGCCAAAGGACGGAAGAAAAACTGTTTTTT	CASSQRTEEKLFF
.	TRBJ1-3	17	.	TRBV20-1	TGCAGTGCTAGAGAAGGGGTCCGGGGACTTTCGGGAAACACCATATATTTT	CSAREGVRGLSGNTIYF
TRBD1	TRBJ2-5	13	many	TRBV5-4	TGTGCCAGCAGCTTAGGCGACAGGGGGACCCAGTACTTC	CASSLGDRGTQYF
TRBD1	TRBJ1-1	16	few	TRBV4-2	TGTGCCAGCAGGCGTGAAACCGGGACAGGGGATACTGAAGCTTTCTTT	CASRRETGTGDTEAFF
.	TRBJ2-7	14	many	TRBV30	TGTGCCTGGACCCAGGGTACTGTCTTCTCCGAGCAGTACTTC	CAWTQGTVFSEQYF
.	TRBJ2-5	13	many	TRBV6-5	TGTGCCAGCAGCCAGGACAGAAAAGAGACCCAGTACTTC	CASSQDRKETQYF
.	TRBJ1-6	17	.	TRBV15	TGTGCCACCAGCAGAGTCGGCGGAAGCTCCTATAATTCACCCCTCCACTTT	CATSRVGGSSYNSPLHF
TRBD1	TRBJ1-1	15	many	TRBV6-2/TRBV6-3	TGTGCCAGCAGTTACTCCGGGACAGGGACAACTGAAGCTTTCTTT	CASSYSGTGTTEAFF
TRBD2	TRBJ2-2	15	many	TRBV20-1	TGCAGTGCCACCCTAGCGGGAGGTCGCCCCGGGGAGCTGTTTTTT	CSATLAGGRPGELFF
.	TRBJ2-7	16	.	TRBV7-2	TGTGCCAGCAGCTTAGACGCAGGATCCGGCTCCTACGAGCAGTACTTC	CASSLDAGSGSYEQYF
.	TRBJ2-1	14	many	TRBV7-9	TGTGCCAGCAGCACTCCGGATGCCTACAATGAGCAGTTCTTC	CASSTPDAYNEQFF
TRBD1	TRBJ2-1	16	.	TRBV5-4	TGTGCCAGCAGCTTGACCGGGACAGGGTTGAACAATGAGCAGTTCTTC	CASSLTGTGLNNEQFF
TRBD2	TRBJ2-7	13	.	TRBV12-3/TRBV12-4	TGTGCCAGCAGTTTGATAGCGGGGGTCGAGCAGTACTTC	CASSLIAGVEQYF
.	TRBJ1-1	13	few	TRBV29-1	TGCAGCGTCGGAACAGGGTCTGGCACTGAAGCTTTCTTT	CSVGTGSGTEAFF
TRBD1	TRBJ1-2	15	.	TRBV10-3	TGTGCCATCCGGAAGGAGGACAGGGGCAACTATGGCTACACCTTC	CAIRKEDRGNYGYTF
TRBD2	TRBJ2-1	15	few	TRBV9	TGTGCCAGCAGCGTAGTTCCCGGGGGGGATCCTGAGCAGTTCTTC	CASSVVPGGDPEQFF
.	TRBJ1-1	13	many	TRBV29-1	TGCAGCGTTGCGGGGAACATGAACACTGAAGCTTTCTTT	CSVAGNMNTEAFF
TRBD1	TRBJ2-3	16	many	TRBV6-2/TRBV6-3	TGTGCCAGCAGTTACGGACAGGGCCAGAGCACAGATACGCAGTATTTT	CASSYGQGQSTDTQYF
.	TRBJ1-2	12	few	TRBV29-1	TGCAGCGGACTGGAAGTTAGCTATGGCTACACCTTC	CSGLEVSYGYTF
TRBD1	TRBJ2-5	14	.	TRBV28	TGTGCCAGCAGTTCTGGACAGGGGAGTGAGACCCAGTACTTC	CASSSGQGSETQYF
TRBD1	TRBJ1-5	15	.	TRBV6-1	TGTGCCGCTACGGGGGCAGGGGGCGCCGGACAGCCCCAGCATTTT	CAATGAGGAGQPQHF
.	TRBJ2-7	15	few	TRBV29-1	TGCAGCGTTGAAGTGCGACTGCCTCCTTCCTACGAGCAGTACTTC	CSVEVRLPPSYEQYF
.	TRBJ1-1	14	few	TRBV4-3	TGCGCCAGCAGCCAAGAGGCTTGGGAAACTGAAGCTTTCTTT	CASSQEAWETEAFF
TRBD2	TRBJ2-3	17	.	TRBV9	TGTGCCAGCAGCTCAAAAATAGCGGGGGGAAGCACAGATACGCAGTATTTT	CASSSKIAGGSTDTQYF